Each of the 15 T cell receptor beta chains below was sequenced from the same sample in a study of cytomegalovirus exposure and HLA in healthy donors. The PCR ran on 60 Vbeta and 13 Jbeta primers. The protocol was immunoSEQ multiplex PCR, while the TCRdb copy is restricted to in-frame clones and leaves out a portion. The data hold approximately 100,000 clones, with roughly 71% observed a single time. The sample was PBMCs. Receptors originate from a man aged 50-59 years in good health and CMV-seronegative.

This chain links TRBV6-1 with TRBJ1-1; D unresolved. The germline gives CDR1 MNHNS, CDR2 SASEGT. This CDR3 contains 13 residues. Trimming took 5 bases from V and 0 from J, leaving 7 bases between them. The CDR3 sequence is CASSWSVNTEAFF. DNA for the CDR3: TGTGCCAGCAGTTGGTCAGTGAACACTGAAGCTTTCTTT.

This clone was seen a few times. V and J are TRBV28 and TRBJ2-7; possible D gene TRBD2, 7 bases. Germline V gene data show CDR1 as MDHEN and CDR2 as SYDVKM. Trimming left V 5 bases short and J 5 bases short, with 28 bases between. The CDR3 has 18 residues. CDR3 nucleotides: TGTGCCAGCAGTCCTCTCCTATCGGGGGGCTCTTTTACCAACGAGCAGTACTTC. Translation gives CASSPLLSGGSFTNEQYF.

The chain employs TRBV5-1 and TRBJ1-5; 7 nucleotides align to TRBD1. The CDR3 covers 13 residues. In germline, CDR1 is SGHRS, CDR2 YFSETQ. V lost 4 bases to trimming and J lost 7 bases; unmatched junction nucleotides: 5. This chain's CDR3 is CASSLTGVQPQHF. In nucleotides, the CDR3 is TGCGCCAGCAGCCTTACAGGGGTCCAGCCCCAGCATTTT.

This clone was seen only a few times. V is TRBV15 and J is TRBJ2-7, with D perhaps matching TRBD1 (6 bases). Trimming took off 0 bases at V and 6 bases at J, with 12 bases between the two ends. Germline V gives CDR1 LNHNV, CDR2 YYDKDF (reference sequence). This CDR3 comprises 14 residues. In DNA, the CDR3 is TGTGCCACCAGCAGAGATCGGACAGCTATCGAGCAGTACTTC. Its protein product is CATSRDRTAIEQYF.

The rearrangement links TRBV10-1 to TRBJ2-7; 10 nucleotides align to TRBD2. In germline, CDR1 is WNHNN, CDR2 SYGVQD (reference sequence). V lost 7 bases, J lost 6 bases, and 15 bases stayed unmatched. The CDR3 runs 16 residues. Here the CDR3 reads CASTNPRLAGGSEQYF. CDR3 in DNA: TGCGCCAGCACCAACCCCCGACTAGCGGGCGGCTCCGAGCAGTACTTC.

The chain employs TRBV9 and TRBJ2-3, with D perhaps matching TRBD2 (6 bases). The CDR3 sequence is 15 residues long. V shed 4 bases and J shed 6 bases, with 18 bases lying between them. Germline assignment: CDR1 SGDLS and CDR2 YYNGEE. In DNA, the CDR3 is TGTGCCAGCAGCCCCACCCTTGGAGGGAGGGATACGCAGTATTTT. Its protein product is CASSPTLGGRDTQYF.

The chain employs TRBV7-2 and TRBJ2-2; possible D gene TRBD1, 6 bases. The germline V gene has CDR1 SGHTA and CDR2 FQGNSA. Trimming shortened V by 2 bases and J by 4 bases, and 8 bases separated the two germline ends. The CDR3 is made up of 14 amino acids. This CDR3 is CASSLQGITGELFF. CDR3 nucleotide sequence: TGTGCCAGCAGCTTACAGGGGATCACCGGGGAGCTGTTTTTT.

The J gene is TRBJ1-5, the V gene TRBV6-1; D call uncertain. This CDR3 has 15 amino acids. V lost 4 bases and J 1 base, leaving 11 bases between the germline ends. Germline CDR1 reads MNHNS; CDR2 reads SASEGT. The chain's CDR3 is CASSGYLWSNQPQHF. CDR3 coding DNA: TGTGCCAGCAGTGGATACCTATGGAGCAATCAGCCCCAGCATTTT.

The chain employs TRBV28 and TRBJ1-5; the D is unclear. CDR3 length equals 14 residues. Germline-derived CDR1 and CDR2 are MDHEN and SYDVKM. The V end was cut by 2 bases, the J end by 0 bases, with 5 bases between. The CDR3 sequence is CASSLQVSNQPQHF. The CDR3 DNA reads TGTGCCAGCAGTTTACAGGTTAGCAATCAGCCCCAGCATTTT.

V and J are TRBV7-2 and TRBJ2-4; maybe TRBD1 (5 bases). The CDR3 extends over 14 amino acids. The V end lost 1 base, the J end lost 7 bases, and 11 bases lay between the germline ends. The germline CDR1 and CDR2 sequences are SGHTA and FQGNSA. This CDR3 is CASSLGRGANIQYF. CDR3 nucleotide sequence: TGTGCCAGCAGCTTAGGAAGGGGCGCGAACATTCAGTACTTC.

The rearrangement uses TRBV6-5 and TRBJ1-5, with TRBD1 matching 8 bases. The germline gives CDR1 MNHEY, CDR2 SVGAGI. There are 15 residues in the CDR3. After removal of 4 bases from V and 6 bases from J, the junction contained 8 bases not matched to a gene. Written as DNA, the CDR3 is TGTGCCAGCAGTTTCTCGGGACAGGCGGGTCAGCCCCAGCATTTT. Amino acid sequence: CASSFSGQAGQPQHF.

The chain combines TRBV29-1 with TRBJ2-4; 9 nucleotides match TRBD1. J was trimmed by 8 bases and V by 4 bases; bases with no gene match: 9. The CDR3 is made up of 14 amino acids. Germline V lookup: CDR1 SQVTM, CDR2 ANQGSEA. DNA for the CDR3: TGCAGCGTTGGAGACAGGGGGGCCGGCGACATTCAGTACTTC. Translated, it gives CSVGDRGAGDIQYF.

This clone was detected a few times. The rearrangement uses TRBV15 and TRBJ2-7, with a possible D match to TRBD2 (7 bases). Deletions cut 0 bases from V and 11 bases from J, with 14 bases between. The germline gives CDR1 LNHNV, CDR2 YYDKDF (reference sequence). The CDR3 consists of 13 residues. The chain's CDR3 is CATSRDHGGLEYF. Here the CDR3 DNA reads TGTGCCACCAGCAGAGATCACGGGGGGCTGGAGTACTTC.

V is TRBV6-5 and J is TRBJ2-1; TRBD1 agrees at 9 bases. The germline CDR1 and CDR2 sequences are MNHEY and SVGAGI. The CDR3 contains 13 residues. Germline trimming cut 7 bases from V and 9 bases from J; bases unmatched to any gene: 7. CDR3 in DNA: TGTGCCAGCAATGTACAGGGGGCGGGTGAGCAGTTCTTC. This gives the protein CASNVQGAGEQFF.

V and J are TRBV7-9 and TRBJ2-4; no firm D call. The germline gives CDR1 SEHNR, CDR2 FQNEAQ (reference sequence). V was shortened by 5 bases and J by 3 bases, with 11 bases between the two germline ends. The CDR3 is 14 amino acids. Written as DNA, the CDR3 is TGTGCCAGCAGCCCGCAGGCAGGCAAAAACATTCAGTACTTC. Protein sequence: CASSPQAGKNIQYF.